The sequence of this T cell receptor (beta chain) was determined in a study of shared clonotypes between healthy human individuals. Each cell subset's genomic DNA was divided evenly among several immunoSEQ plates. The assay was immunoSEQ multiplex PCR, and TCRdb's table has in-frame clones only and misses some. The sample lists more than 1.2 million clones, roughly 98.5% occurring once. General observations from the study: Across subsets, estimated richness was generally greater for naive than for memory populations. Deeper or shallower sequencing was expected to change how clonotypes are shared among donors.

J lost 6 bases, V lost 1 base, and 7 bases had no gene match. Germline V lookup: CDR1 SGHNT, CDR2 YYREEE (reference sequence). The CDR3 length is 15 residues. About this clone: Antigen: not known.

All of the donors resided in Nashville, Tennessee, and each was a Caucasian adult. The J gene is TRBJ2-7, the V gene TRBV5-4, with 10 nucleotides matching TRBD1. Material: naive CD4+ T cells sorted from blood. This sample's subset: CD45RA+ positively selected. The sequence came from a man under 40 in good health. For the CDR3, the DNA is TGTGCCAGCAGCTTGCCGGGACAGGGGATCGCCGAGCAGTACTTC. Protein: CASSLPGQGIAEQYF.